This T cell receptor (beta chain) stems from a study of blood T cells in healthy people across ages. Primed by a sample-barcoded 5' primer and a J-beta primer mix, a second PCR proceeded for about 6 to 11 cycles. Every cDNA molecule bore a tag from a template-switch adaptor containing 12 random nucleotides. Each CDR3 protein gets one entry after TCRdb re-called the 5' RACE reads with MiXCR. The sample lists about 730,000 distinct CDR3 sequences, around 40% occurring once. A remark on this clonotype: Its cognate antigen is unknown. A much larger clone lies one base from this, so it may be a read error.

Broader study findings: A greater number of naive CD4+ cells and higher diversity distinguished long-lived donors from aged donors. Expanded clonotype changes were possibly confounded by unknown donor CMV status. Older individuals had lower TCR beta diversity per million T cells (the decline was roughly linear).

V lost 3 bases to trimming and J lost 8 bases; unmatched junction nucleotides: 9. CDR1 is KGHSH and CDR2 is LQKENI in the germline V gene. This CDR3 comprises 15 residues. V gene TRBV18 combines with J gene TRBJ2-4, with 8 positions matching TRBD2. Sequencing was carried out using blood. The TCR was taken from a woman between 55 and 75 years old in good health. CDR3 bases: TGTGCCAGCTCACCGCCGTTAGCGGGGAGGGACATTCAGTACTTC. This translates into CASSPPLAGRDIQYF. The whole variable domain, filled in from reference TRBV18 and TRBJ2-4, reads NAGVMQNPRHLVRRRGQEARLRCSPMKGHSHVYWYRQLPEEGLKFMVYLQKENIIDESGMPKERFSAEFPKEGPSILRIQQVVRGDSAAYFCASSPPLAGRDIQYFGAGTRLSVL.